This T cell receptor beta chain was sequenced during a study of cytomegalovirus exposure and HLA in healthy donors. The CDR3 runs to 11 residues. Trimming left V 4 bases short and J 13 bases short, with 9 bases between. Germline V gene lookup returns CDR1 SGHTS and CDR2 YDEGEE. As to this clone: Different DNA sequences within this sample yield the same CDR3.

In the PCR, 60 Vbeta and 13 Jbeta primers were used. Using immunoSEQ multiplex PCR, the repertoire was profiled, and TCRdb retains in-frame clones only, with some absent. The data show some 110,000 clones, around 77% seen once. The sequencing sample was made of PBMCs. The sequence was obtained from a man in his fifties in good health and CMV-seropositive. The V call is TRBV5-8, the J call TRBJ1-6; TRBD1 is a possible D gene (6 bases). The CDR3 reads CASSQRGPLHF. The CDR3 nucleotides read TGTGCCAGCAGCCAAAGGGGGCCCCTCCACTTT. The entire variable domain, with the rest obtained from reference TRBV5-8 and TRBJ1-6, is as follows: EAGVTQSPTHLIKTRGQQATLRCSPISGHTSVYWYQQALGLGLQFLLWYDEGEERNRGNFPPRFSGRQFPNYSSELNVNALELEDSALYLCASSQRGPLHFGNGTRLTVT.